This T cell receptor (beta chain) was sequenced in a study of OX40 agonist ivuxolimab in advanced cancers. At the level of the study: Ivuxolimab is a fully human IgG2 antibody that activates OX40 (CD134).

Study-level results: Among the lowest peripheral clonal expansion occurred in 0.1-3.0 mg/kg partial responders. The average count of expanded clones was higher among CD8+ T cells than among CD4+.

The CDR3 spans 16 residues. With V trimmed by 0 bases and J by 4 bases, 10 bases remained unmatched. Germline assignment: CDR1 SGHDT and CDR2 YYEEEE. For this clone: What it binds is not known.

Method: immunoSEQ multiplex PCR; TCRdb's copy keeps in-frame clones and lacks some. The sample has under 30,000 clones, about nine tenths seen once; the top ten hold roughly 24%. The sample consisted of CD4+ or CD8+ T cells sorted from blood, taken in a trial of the OX40 agonist ivuxolimab. The chain uses TRBV5-6 and TRBJ2-7, with 7 bases lining up with TRBD2. This receptor was identified in an adult with an advanced solid tumor such as melanoma, head and neck, liver or kidney cancer. The CDR3 reads CASSLEGGPSGYEQYF. CDR3 nucleotides: TGTGCCAGCAGCTTGGAGGGAGGGCCTTCGGGATACGAGCAGTACTTC.